The present T cell receptor beta chain was sequenced within a study of CD8+CD57+ T cells in acquired aplastic anemia. The wider study: Sorted CD4+ and CD8+ cells gave a mean 3.2 ug DNA, range roughly 0.2 to 27.4 ug.

Germline CDR1 is KGHDR and CDR2 is SFDVKD. The junction had 0 bases not matched to a gene; V was cut back by 4 bases and J by 1 base. This CDR3 is built from 15 residues. TCR beta VDJ and CDR3 profiling used genomic DNA as template. One entry per CDR3 protein results from TCRdb running MiXCR on the reads. The table lists a few hundred thousand distinct CDR3 sequences, 61% of them singletons. This clonotype was seen more than once but under ten times. The sequence was obtained from a human donor in good health. The sample consisted of sorted CD4+, CD8+, or CD8+CD57+ T cells (not recorded which) from PBMCs. The rearrangement joins TRBV24-1 to TRBJ2-3; 11 nucleotides agree with TRBD2. CDR3 nucleotides: TGTGCCACCAGTGAGACTAGCGGGGGCACAGATACGCAGTATTTT. Translation: CATSETSGGTDTQYF.